This T cell receptor (beta chain) came from a study of Ad26.COV2.S vaccination and SARS-CoV-2 variants. Study details: Among those in the COV1001 Ad26.COV2.S trial arm was the donor. By the intramuscular route, Ad26.COV2.S was given once, or twice 56 days apart. Study-level results: Vaccinated and placebo-treated recipients had similar non-spike TCR breadth.

The table lists this clone with a count of one. The target antigen is unknown. Clones were read by immunoSEQ multiplex PCR, and TCRdb kept only the in-frame ones, dropping some. The sample lists 380,000 or so clones; around 88% were seen once. Trimming removed 5 bases at V and 5 bases at J, with 15 bases between. The germline gives CDR1 SGHTA, CDR2 FQGNSA. The CDR3 is 15 amino acids. Indicated treatment: 15 to 20 received Ad26.COV2.S at low or high dose, single or two shots; 5 received placebo; per-sample allocation not given. Day 63 following the first vaccine or placebo injection was when the samples were taken.

V usage is TRBV7-2 and J usage is TRBJ2-2, with no clear D. This specimen consisted of peripheral blood, obtained in a trial of Ad26.COV2.S vaccine versus placebo. The clonotype was recovered from a person aged 18-60 years who received the Ad26.COV2.S COVID-19 vaccine or a placebo. This chain's CDR3 is CASSVVSSTTGELFF. CDR3 coding DNA: TGTGCCAGCAGCGTTGTTTCTTCCACGACCGGGGAGCTGTTTTTT.